This TCR beta chain was obtained from a study of blood T cell repertoires in COVID-19. Overall study: Acute and convalescent COVID-19 samples came from the United States, Italy and Spain. The cDNA or gDNA used as material had been derived from T cells, B-cell-depleted T cells, or PBMCs.

The CDR3 sequence is 17 residues long. V was pared by 4 bases and J by 5 bases, with 23 bases between. Germline V CDR1 and CDR2: SSHAT, FNYEAQ (reference sequence). In the original analysis: Amplification of reference gene primers was used by the study to estimate nucleated cell counts. The data were produced by immunoSEQ multiplex PCR, yet TCRdb's version contains in-frame clones alone and is incomplete. D and trimming come from the DNA, and the V and J calls and clone size come from that table. The data contain about 60,000 clones, 70% to 90% of them singletons. The chain recombines TRBV7-7 with TRBJ2-5; D unresolved. The specimen sequenced was peripheral blood. The source of this sequence is a human donor in a cohort sampled during active COVID-19. In DNA, the CDR3 is TGTGCCAGCAGCTCTACCGGGTCTGGCGCGGATGCGGAGACCCAGTACTTC. It specifies CASSSTGSGADAETQYF.